The 7 T cell receptor beta chains below come from one sample, sequenced in a study of metastatic and nonmetastatic thyroid tumors. Each patient came to thyroid surgery without any prior treatment (of any kind). TCRdb re-processed the PCR reads through MiXCR. Seen here are 2,000 to 2,500 clones, approximately 24% observed once, and the top ten hold 25% to 30%. Material for sequencing was adjacent normal tissue. These receptors originate from a male donor with papillary thyroid cancer or a benign thyroid nodule (not recorded which). Some clones in this sample may be carry-over from other donors' samples.

This clone was counted at least ten times. The gene calls are TRBV20-1 and TRBJ1-1, with TRBD1 matching 10 bases. V lost 6 bases, J lost 1 base, and 14 bases stayed unmatched. The CDR3 covers 17 residues. Per the germline V gene, CDR1 is DFQATT and CDR2 is SNEGSKA (reference sequence). The CDR3 DNA is TGCAGTGCAGAAGGGACAGGGGCCCCGCGGGGGAACACTGAAGCTTTCTTT. Translation: CSAEGTGAPRGNTEAFF.

Within the sample, this clone is medium-sized (0.01 to 0.1%). The chain couples TRBV5-1 to TRBJ2-2; 7 bases agree with TRBD2. Germline CDR1 and CDR2: SGHRS and YFSETQ. The J segment lost 5 bases and the V segment lost 7 bases, leaving 11 bases of the junction unmatched. The CDR3 is made up of 15 amino acids. As DNA, the CDR3 is TGCGCCAGCTGGCCGGTGGCGGGAGAGACCGGGGAGCTGTTTTTT. Amino acid sequence: CASWPVAGETGELFF.

The chain combines TRBV28 with TRBJ1-2; perhaps TRBD1 as D (5 bases). CDR3 length: 12 amino acids. V lost 8 bases and J 7 bases, leaving 14 bases between the germline ends. Per the germline V gene, CDR1 is MDHEN and CDR2 is SYDVKM. The CDR3 DNA sequence: TGTGCCAGCCAGGGATTCCGAGGTGGCTACACCTTC. This encodes CASQGFRGGYTF.

The rearrangement uses TRBV20-1 and TRBJ2-1; D is possibly TRBD2 (5 bases). The CDR3 runs 15 residues. V gave up 2 bases and J gave up 0 bases, with 11 bases separating them. Germline CDR1 reads DFQATT; CDR2 reads SNEGSKA (reference sequence). CDR3 DNA: TGCAGTGCTAGACCGGAAGGGAGCTCCTACAATGAGCAGTTCTTC. Its protein is CSARPEGSSYNEQFF.

This chain joins TRBV28 and TRBJ1-2; D not certain. CDR1 MDHEN and CDR2 SYDVKM come from the germline V gene. This CDR3 is 13 amino acids long. V lost 2 bases to trimming and J lost 7 bases, with 11 bases between them. The CDR3 spells CASSLKGDGGYTF. The CDR3 DNA sequence: TGTGCCAGCAGTTTAAAAGGTGACGGTGGCTACACCTTC.

This clone was seen a few times. The junction does not match germline at one end; this may be a read error. Here the CDR3 reads CASSPTVQRSNTEAFF. CDR3 sequence (DNA): TGTGCCAGCAGTCCCACCGTACAGAGATCGAACACTGAGGCTTTCTTT. V is TRBV6-1 and J is TRBJ1-1; D is undetermined. The CDR3 is 16 residues long. Germline CDR1 MNHNS, CDR2 SASEGT.

This clone was counted a few times. The J gene is TRBJ2-1, the V gene TRBV6-2 or TRBV6-3, with TRBD2 matching over 9 bases. The CDR3 length is 15 residues. Germline CDR1 and CDR2: MNHEY and SVGEGT. J lost 5 bases, V lost 8 bases, and 10 bases had no gene match. This CDR3 reads CASRFTTSGNNEQFF. The CDR3 nucleotides are TGTGCCAGCCGATTCACGACTAGCGGAAACAATGAGCAGTTCTTC.